The T cell receptor beta chain described here comes from a study of blood T cells in healthy people across ages. The study, taken as a whole, reports: Measured against age, TCR beta diversity per million T cells decreased in a roughly linear manner.

The total RNA that was extracted per sample amounted to at least 5 micrograms. PCR was performed a second time for roughly 7 to 11 cycles using a sample-barcoded 5' primer and a J-beta primer mix. TCRdb reprocessed the 5' RACE reads via MiXCR and lists one record per CDR3 protein. Of under 800,000 distinct CDR3 sequences listed, roughly 44% are singletons. In its sample, this clonotype was seen a few times. Its antigen remains unidentified. Sequenced sample: blood. This TCR was recovered from a woman aged 60-75 years in good health.

This CDR3 reads CASSLAARFSYSNQPQHF. Written as DNA, the CDR3 is TGTGCCAGCAGTTTAGCCGCGAGATTTAGTTATAGCAATCAGCCCCAGCATTTT. The gene calls are TRBV12-3 or TRBV12-4 and TRBJ1-5; D call uncertain. The CDR3 consists of 18 residues. The germline V and J ends were trimmed by 0 bases and 0 bases, with 15 bases remaining between them.